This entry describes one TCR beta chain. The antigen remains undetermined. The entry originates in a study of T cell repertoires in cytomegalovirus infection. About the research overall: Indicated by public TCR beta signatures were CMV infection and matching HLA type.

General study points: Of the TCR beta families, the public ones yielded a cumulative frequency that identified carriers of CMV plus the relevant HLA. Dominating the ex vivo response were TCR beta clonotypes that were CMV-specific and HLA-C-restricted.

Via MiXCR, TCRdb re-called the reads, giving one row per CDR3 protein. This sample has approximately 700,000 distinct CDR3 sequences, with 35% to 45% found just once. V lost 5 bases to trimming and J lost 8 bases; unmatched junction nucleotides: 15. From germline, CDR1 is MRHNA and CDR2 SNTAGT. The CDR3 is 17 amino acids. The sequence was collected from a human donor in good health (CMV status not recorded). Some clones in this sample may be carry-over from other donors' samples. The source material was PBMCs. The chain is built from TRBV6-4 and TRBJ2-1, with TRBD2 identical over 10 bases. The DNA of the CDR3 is TGTGCCAGCAGTAGACTAGCGGGCCCAGCGGGAGTGGATGAGCAGTTCTTC. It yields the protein CASSRLAGPAGVDEQFF.